These 15 T cell receptor beta chains share one sample of origin, sequenced in a study of OX40 agonist ivuxolimab in advanced cancers. Here immunoSEQ multiplex PCR was the method, and the copy in TCRdb shows in-frame clones only, minus some. The sample holds fewer than 20,000 clones, approximately 83% seen once. The sample in question was CD4+ or CD8+ T cells sorted from blood, obtained in a trial of the OX40 agonist ivuxolimab. These receptors were collected from an adult with an advanced solid tumor such as melanoma, head and neck, liver or kidney cancer.

The chain is built from TRBV7-8 and TRBJ1-5; D remains ambiguous. The germline CDR1 and CDR2 sequences are SGHVS and FQNEAQ. CDR3 size: 12 residues. The germline V and J ends were trimmed by 8 bases and 5 bases, with 10 bases remaining between them. CDR3 loop: CASGLWDQPQHF. CDR3 sequence (DNA): TGTGCCAGCGGACTCTGGGATCAGCCCCAGCATTTT.

J is TRBJ1-4 and V is TRBV5-5; a possible D gene is TRBD1 (6 bases). The CDR3 length is 18 residues. From germline, CDR1 is SGHKS and CDR2 YYEKEE (reference sequence). V was shortened by 2 bases and J by 1 base, with 18 bases between the two germline ends. CDR3 sequence reads: CASSFLGSQGQTNEKLFF. The DNA for the CDR3 is TGTGCCAGCAGCTTTTTGGGGTCGCAGGGGCAAACTAATGAAAAACTGTTTTTT.

J is TRBJ2-7 and V is TRBV4-1, with a weak D call TRBD1 (6 bases). This CDR3 contains 15 residues. Trimming removed 0 bases at V and 3 bases at J, with 12 bases between. Germline lookup yields CDR1 MGHRA and CDR2 YSYEKL. The CDR3 DNA follows: TGCGCCAGCAGCCAAGACGGGACACTTCACTACGAGCAGTACTTC. This encodes CASSQDGTLHYEQYF.

This clone was recorded many times. Germline and junction disagree at one end, which may indicate a read error. V and J are TRBV19 and TRBJ2-5; perhaps TRBD2 as D (7 bases). The CDR3 runs to 10 residues. CDR1 LNHDA and CDR2 SQIVND come from the germline V gene (reference sequence). The CDR3 sequence is CGGRGETQYF. CDR3 coding DNA: TGCGGGGGGCGCGGGGAGACCCAGTACTTC.

The V call is TRBV27, the J call TRBJ2-2; 7 bases are shared with TRBD2. V lost 2 bases and J lost 1; bases outside the gene matches: 4. CDR3 length equals 16 residues. Germline lookup yields CDR1 MNHEY and CDR2 SMNVEV (reference sequence). CDR3 protein: CASSLPGTKNTGELFF. DNA for the CDR3: TGTGCCAGCAGTTTACCCGGGACTAAGAACACCGGGGAGCTGTTTTTT.

The chain joins TRBV7-9 to TRBJ2-1; TRBD2 matches at 8 bases. The V and J ends lost 2 bases and 8 bases, in that order; junction bases with no gene match: 8. Germline V CDR1 and CDR2: SEHNR, FQNEAQ (reference sequence). The CDR3 loop spans 15 amino acids. The CDR3 loop reads CASSLRSGGQDEQFF. The CDR3 DNA is TGTGCCAGCAGCTTACGGAGCGGGGGCCAGGATGAGCAGTTCTTC.

This clone has just one count. The rearrangement joins TRBV7-9 to TRBJ2-1; 14 bases match TRBD2. Germline values: CDR1 SEHNR, CDR2 FQNEAQ (reference sequence). After removal of 1 base from V and 13 bases from J, the junction contained 6 bases not matched to a gene. CDR3 length: 15 amino acids. The CDR3 reads CASSLGRGTSGSQFF. The CDR3 DNA follows: TGTGCCAGCAGCTTAGGGCGGGGGACTAGCGGGAGTCAGTTCTTC. The full variable domain, rest sourced from reference TRBV7-9 and TRBJ2-1, is DTGVSQNPRHKITKRGQNVTFRCDPISEHNRLYWYRQTLGQGPEFLTYFQNEAQLEKSRLLSDRFSAERPKGSFSTLEIQRTEQGDSAMYLCASSLGRGTSGSQFFGPGTRLTVL.

The chain combines TRBV7-9 with TRBJ1-2, with D unresolved. The CDR3 totals 13 residues. Trimming removed 1 base from V and 7 bases from J, with 10 bases in between. Germline lookup yields CDR1 SEHNR and CDR2 FQNEAQ (reference sequence). CDR3 coding DNA: TGTGCCAGCAGCTTAGAACCGCGAGGTGGCTACACCTTC. Protein: CASSLEPRGGYTF. The full variable domain, with the rest looked up from reference TRBV7-9 and TRBJ1-2, is DTGVSQNPRHKITKRGQNVTFRCDPISEHNRLYWYRQTLGQGPEFLTYFQNEAQLEKSRLLSDRFSAERPKGSFSTLEIQRTEQGDSAMYLCASSLEPRGGYTFGSGTRLTVV.

The rearrangement joins TRBV4-1 to TRBJ2-5, with 8 bases lining up with TRBD1. The J call may be mistaken, given a closer DNA end match to TRBJ2-7. The CDR3 length is 15 residues. Germline V gives CDR1 MGHRA, CDR2 YSYEKL. The CDR3, as DNA: TGCGCCAGCAGCCAAGGACAGGGGAATTCCTACGAGCAGTACTTC. Residues: CASSQGQGNSYEQYF.

The rearrangement links TRBV7-9 to TRBJ1-3; no reliable D call. Germline CDR1 and CDR2: SEHNR and FQNEAQ (reference sequence). V was pared by 4 bases and J by 0 bases, with 13 bases between. This CDR3 spans 16 amino acids. CDR3 residues: CASSSAEVYSGNTIYF. The DNA for the CDR3 is TGTGCCAGCAGCTCAGCGGAGGTATACTCTGGAAACACCATATATTTT.

This clone was seen a handful of times. This chain links TRBV4-2 with TRBJ2-5, with no clear D. Trimming removed 1 base at V and 0 bases at J, with 3 bases between. The CDR3 runs to 13 residues. Germline CDR1 LGHNA, CDR2 YNFKEQ. The CDR3 DNA reads TGTGCCAGCAGCCAAGTTGACCAAGAGACCCAGTACTTC. Its translation is CASSQVDQETQYF.

The table lists this clone with a few counts. This chain connects TRBV9 to TRBJ2-3, with TRBD2 as a possible D gene (6 bases). This CDR3 has 16 residues. Deletions cut 0 bases from V and 8 bases from J, with 19 bases between. Germline V gene sequence: CDR1 SGDLS, CDR2 YYNGEE. The CDR3 region is CASSVGLEATWGTQYF. DNA for the CDR3: TGTGCCAGCAGCGTAGGACTAGAAGCGACTTGGGGTACGCAGTATTTT.

The chain couples TRBV5-4 to TRBJ2-1; a possible D gene is TRBD2 (6 bases). V was cut by 9 bases and J by 0 bases, with 16 bases left in between. From germline, CDR1 is SGHNT and CDR2 YYREEE (reference sequence). The CDR3 consists of 15 residues. The CDR3 is CATSPRGLSYNEQFF. CDR3 bases: TGTGCCACCTCGCCCCGGGGACTCTCCTACAATGAGCAGTTCTTC.

The J gene is TRBJ1-2, the V gene TRBV15; tentative D call: TRBD1 (5 bases). The CDR3 loop spans 14 amino acids. Germline V gene sequence: CDR1 LNHNV, CDR2 YYDKDF (reference sequence). Trimming cost V 0 bases and J 8 bases, with 13 bases left between them. The CDR3: CATSRDETAEGYTF. CDR3 sequence (DNA): TGTGCCACCAGCAGAGATGAGACAGCCGAGGGCTACACCTTC.

Here the CDR3 DNA reads TGTGCCAGTAGTTCCCCCCTCCCGGAGCCCCAGCATTTT. It is translated as CASSSPLPEPQHF. The V and J genes are TRBV19 and TRBJ1-5; D remains ambiguous. Germline V gene sequence: CDR1 LNHDA, CDR2 SQIVND (reference sequence). Deletions cut 5 bases from V and 8 bases from J, with 13 bases between. The CDR3 has 13 residues.